What follows are 31 T cell receptor beta chains derived from one specimen sequenced in a study of blood T cells in healthy people across ages. A J-beta primer mix and a sample-barcoded 5' primer were used in a second PCR of about 6 to 12 cycles. TCRdb passed the 5' RACE reads through MiXCR, listing each CDR3 protein once. The sample has more than 1 million distinct CDR3 sequences, 40% to 45% seen once; the top ten hold 18%. The specimen sequenced was blood. Source of these receptors: a woman aged 60 to 75 in good health.

The chain employs TRBV5-1 and TRBJ2-1, with a tentative D call TRBD1 (5 bases). The CDR3 totals 15 residues. Trimming took 2 bases from V and 5 from J, leaving 14 bases between them. The germline CDR1 and CDR2 sequences are SGHRS and YFSETQ. The CDR3 DNA is TGCGCCAGCAGCTTATCTTTGGGGCACAACAATGAGCAGTTCTTC. Translation gives CASSLSLGHNNEQFF.

This clonotype was counted once. The gene calls are TRBV13 and TRBJ2-7; no reliable D call. The germline CDR1 and CDR2 sequences are PRHDT and FYEKMQ (reference sequence). The CDR3 spans 14 residues. Deletions cut 5 bases from V and 0 bases from J, with 11 bases between. CDR3 DNA sequence: TGTGCCAGCAGCAATCGGAGCCTCTCCTACGAGCAGTACTTC. It specifies CASSNRSLSYEQYF.

This chain links TRBV18 with TRBJ2-1; a weak D match, TRBD1 (6 bases). The V gene's germline CDR1 is KGHSH and CDR2 LQKENI. The CDR3 has 13 residues. V dropped 5 bases and J dropped 10 bases, with 15 bases sitting between them. In nucleotides, the CDR3 is TGTGCCAGCTCAACCCAACAGGGATGGGAGCAGTTCTTC. It encodes CASSTQQGWEQFF. Complete variable domain (other parts from reference TRBV18 and TRBJ2-1): NAGVMQNPRHLVRRRGQEARLRCSPMKGHSHVYWYRQLPEEGLKFMVYLQKENIIDESGMPKERFSAEFPKEGPSILRIQQVVRGDSAAYFCASSTQQGWEQFFGPGTRLTVL.

The chain employs TRBV9 and TRBJ1-4; D is unclear. This CDR3 has 15 residues. The germline CDR1 and CDR2 sequences are SGDLS and YYNGEE. The V end lost 0 bases, the J end lost 3 bases, and 9 bases lay between the germline ends. CDR3 residues: CASSVGAAPNEKLFF. For the CDR3, the DNA is TGTGCCAGCAGCGTAGGGGCAGCACCTAATGAAAAACTGTTTTTT.

CDR3 residues: CASSPLAGRNTDTQYF. In nucleotides, the CDR3 is TGTGCCAGCTCACCACTGGCGGGGCGGAACACAGATACGCAGTATTTT. This chain uses TRBV18 with TRBJ2-3; TRBD2 is a possible D gene (6 bases). Trimming shortened V by 1 base and J by 2 bases, and 13 bases separated the two germline ends. CDR3 length: 16 amino acids. CDR1 is KGHSH and CDR2 is LQKENI in the germline V gene. The full variable domain, its missing parts supplied by reference TRBV18 and TRBJ2-3, is NAGVMQNPRHLVRRRGQEARLRCSPMKGHSHVYWYRQLPEEGLKFMVYLQKENIIDESGMPKERFSAEFPKEGPSILRIQQVVRGDSAAYFCASSPLAGRNTDTQYFGPGTRLTVL.

The genes are TRBV3-1 and TRBJ2-3; D is possibly TRBD2 (5 bases). CDR3 length: 16 amino acids. Trimming stripped 1 base from V and 1 base from J, with 12 bases between. The germline CDR1 and CDR2 sequences are LGHDT and YNNKEL (reference sequence). CDR3 protein: CASSQGIGGGTDTQYF. CDR3 DNA: TGTGCCAGCAGCCAAGGGATAGGAGGAGGCACAGATACGCAGTATTTT.

The J gene is TRBJ2-7, the V gene TRBV20-1; 7 bases map to TRBD2. The CDR3 spans 14 residues. Germline CDR1 DFQATT, CDR2 SNEGSKA (reference sequence). After removal of 5 bases from V and 4 bases from J, the junction contained 11 bases not matched to a gene. Written as DNA, the CDR3 is TGCAGTGCTGCGACAGCGGGAAGTGGATACGAGCAGTACTTC. It specifies CSAATAGSGYEQYF.

V usage is TRBV20-1 and J usage is TRBJ2-1; TRBD2 might be the D (6 bases). With 0 bases removed from V and 0 bases from J, the gap between germline ends came to 15 bases. There are 17 residues in the CDR3. Germline CDR1 reads DFQATT; CDR2 reads SNEGSKA (reference sequence). CDR3 sequence (DNA): TGCAGTGCTAGAGATGAGGATGCGGGGAGCTCCTACAATGAGCAGTTCTTC. Its translation is CSARDEDAGSSYNEQFF.

This chain connects TRBV12-3 or TRBV12-4 to TRBJ1-5, with 8 nucleotides matching TRBD1. The CDR3 loop spans 17 amino acids. Trimming took 5 bases from V and 2 from J; bases not matched to a gene: 11. Written as DNA, the CDR3 is TGTGCCAGCAGTAAAGACCAGGGGGCAAAGGGCAATCAGCCCCAGCATTTT. Translating it yields CASSKDQGAKGNQPQHF.

In this sample, this clonotype turned up a few times. The chain is built from TRBV20-1 and TRBJ2-3; perhaps TRBD1 as D (6 bases). The V and J ends lost 5 bases and 2 bases respectively, with 14 bases between them. The CDR3 sequence is 14 residues long. CDR1 is DFQATT and CDR2 is SNEGSKA in the germline V gene (reference sequence). CDR3 nucleotide sequence: TGCAGTGCTGGGGGCAGCGGTTTCACAGATACGCAGTATTTT. Its translation is CSAGGSGFTDTQYF.

CDR3 coding DNA: TGCAGTGCTCCACGACAGGGGGACACGGGGAACTATGGCTACACCTTC. Translated, it gives CSAPRQGDTGNYGYTF. This sequence joins TRBV20-1 and TRBJ1-2; 9 nucleotides line up with TRBD1. Germline V CDR1 and CDR2: DFQATT, SNEGSKA (reference sequence). The trim removed 5 bases at V and 2 bases at J, leaving 12 bases unmatched. The CDR3 is made up of 16 amino acids.

The J gene is TRBJ2-3, the V gene TRBV6-2 or TRBV6-3; 8 positions match TRBD2. CDR1 MNHEY and CDR2 SVGEGT come from the germline V gene. The ends lost 6 bases at V and 2 bases at J; junction bases unmatched: 10. This CDR3 is built from 16 residues. The CDR3: CASSKGTRINTDTQYF. The CDR3 coding sequence is TGTGCCAGCAGCAAAGGGACTAGGATAAACACAGATACGCAGTATTTT.

This clonotype was observed a few times. This chain's CDR3 is CATTGVGETQYF. CDR3 in DNA: TGTGCCACCACAGGGGTGGGAGAGACCCAGTACTTC. The rearrangement links TRBV6-5 to TRBJ2-5, with TRBD1 identical over 7 bases. Germline V gene sequence: CDR1 MNHEY, CDR2 SVGAGI. The CDR3 loop spans 12 amino acids. The J segment lost 4 bases and the V segment lost 10 bases, leaving 6 bases of the junction unmatched.

The chain is built from TRBV20-1 and TRBJ2-3, with TRBD1 matching over 12 bases. V lost 4 bases to trimming and J lost 3 bases; unmatched junction nucleotides: 8. This CDR3 comprises 16 residues. Per the germline V gene, CDR1 is DFQATT and CDR2 is SNEGSKA (reference sequence). This CDR3 is CSANTGTGGFTDTQYF. CDR3 bases: TGCAGTGCTAATACCGGGACAGGGGGCTTTACAGATACGCAGTATTTT.

In this sample, this clonotype turned up a few times. The chain recombines TRBV9 with TRBJ2-1; D gene ambiguous. This CDR3 is 13 amino acids long. Trimming pared 0 bases from V and 9 bases from J, leaving 10 bases between. CDR1 and CDR2 from the germline V gene are SGDLS and YYNGEE. The CDR3 bases are TGTGCCAGCAGCGTAGTCCCTTTAAGTGAGCAGTTCTTC. It encodes CASSVVPLSEQFF.

A single count supports this clonotype. The J gene is TRBJ2-1, the V gene TRBV20-1; either TRBD1 or TRBD2 may fit D (6 bases each). Between the trimmed V and J ends, which lost 0 bases and 7 bases, there was a span of 13 bases. This CDR3 has 14 amino acids. The germline V gene has CDR1 DFQATT and CDR2 SNEGSKA (reference sequence). DNA for the CDR3: TGCAGTGCTAGAGAGACTAGAGGGGGGAATGAGCAGTTCTTC. This codes for CSARETRGGNEQFF.

Of note for this clonotype: At one of its ends the junction is not consistent with the germline gene, which may arise from a read error. The genes are TRBV27 and TRBJ2-7, with a tentative D call TRBD2 (7 bases). The CDR3 runs to 13 residues. Germline loops: CDR1 MNHEY, CDR2 SMNVEV (reference sequence). Written as DNA, the CDR3 is TGTGCCAGCAGTTTACCGGGGGGCAACGAGCAGTATTTC. It is translated as CASSLPGGNEQYF.

The chain links TRBV7-2 to TRBJ2-3; D is unresolved. Looked up from germline, CDR1 is SGHTA and CDR2 is FQGNSA. The CDR3 loop spans 15 amino acids. V lost 5 bases and J lost 2, with 14 bases in between. In nucleotides, the CDR3 is TGTGCCAGCAGCCTAGAGCTCCTTACCACAGATACGCAGTATTTT. Protein sequence: CASSLELLTTDTQYF.

In this sample, this clonotype turned up a few times. The chain carries TRBV6-1 and TRBJ2-1; TRBD1 aligns across 9 bases. Germline loops: CDR1 MNHNS, CDR2 SASEGT. The CDR3 runs 14 residues. Germline trimming cut 7 bases from V and 7 bases from J; bases unmatched to any gene: 8. This CDR3 reads CASMWDREGNEQFF. In DNA form, the CDR3 reads TGTGCCAGCATGTGGGACAGGGAGGGAAATGAGCAGTTCTTC.

The CDR3 region has the DNA TGCGCCAGCAGCCAAGTAGAGGACCCTCTATATCAGCCCCAGCATTTT. Its protein is CASSQVEDPLYQPQHF. The J gene is TRBJ1-5, the V gene TRBV4-1; no definite D call. The germline V gene encodes CDR1 MGHRA and CDR2 YSYEKL. V lost 1 base and J lost 5, with 15 bases in between. CDR3 length equals 16 residues.

The chain is built from TRBV6-6 and TRBJ1-3; no firm D call. The CDR3 has 15 amino acids. The V gene lost 6 bases and the J gene lost 5 bases, with 17 bases spanning the gap. Germline loops: CDR1 MNHNY, CDR2 SVGAGI (reference sequence). CDR3 sequence reads: CASRNRVESRNTIYF. The CDR3, as DNA: TGTGCCAGCAGGAATCGGGTGGAATCGCGAAACACCATATATTTT.

The J gene is TRBJ2-1, the V gene TRBV7-9; no definite D call. Germline CDR1 reads SEHNR; CDR2 reads FQNEAQ (reference sequence). The V gene lost 5 bases and the J gene lost 5 bases, with 10 bases spanning the gap. This CDR3 has 13 amino acids. CDR3 in DNA: TGTGCCAGCAGCCTCCTGTTTAACAATGAGCAGTTCTTC. Translated: CASSLLFNNEQFF.

DNA for the CDR3: TGTGCCAGCAGCCAACTCACCCAAGAGACCCAGTACTTC. Encoded protein: CASSQLTQETQYF. This sequence joins TRBV3-1 and TRBJ2-5; no clear D. V was shortened by 2 bases and J by 1 base, with 5 bases between the two germline ends. Germline CDR1 LGHDT, CDR2 YNNKEL (reference sequence). The CDR3 totals 13 residues.

This clonotype was detected a few times. The CDR3 DNA follows: TGTGCCAGCAGTGTCGGACTAGCGGCGAACACCGGGGAGCTGTTTTTT. Translated, it gives CASSVGLAANTGELFF. The chain links TRBV9 to TRBJ2-2, with 10 bases lining up with TRBD2. This CDR3 contains 16 residues. With 5 bases clipped from V and 0 bases from J, the junction kept 4 bases outside the gene matches. Germline V gene sequence: CDR1 SGDLS, CDR2 YYNGEE.

In its sample, this clonotype was seen once. The rearrangement links TRBV29-1 to TRBJ1-5, with D perhaps matching TRBD1 (5 bases). Germline CDR1 SQVTM, CDR2 ANQGSEA. V dropped 6 bases and J dropped 2 bases, with 11 bases sitting between them. This CDR3 spans 13 amino acids. The CDR3 loop is CSVGGEGNQPQHF. The DNA of the CDR3 is TGCAGCGTGGGAGGGGAGGGCAATCAGCCCCAGCATTTT.

The chain uses TRBV9 and TRBJ2-7, with D perhaps matching TRBD1 (6 bases). Germline V gene sequence: CDR1 SGDLS, CDR2 YYNGEE. Trimming pared 0 bases from V and 2 bases from J, leaving 12 bases between. This CDR3 is 15 amino acids long. CDR3 bases: TGTGCCAGCAGCGTAGGGGGGACAACGACCTACGAGCAGTACTTC. It encodes CASSVGGTTTYEQYF.

V usage is TRBV21-1 and J usage is TRBJ1-5; the D call of TRBD1 is as the table states it, not checked on the DNA. TRBV21-1 is described as a pseudogene. The CDR3 sequence is 14 residues long. The CDR3 loop reads CASRGQKLNQPQHF. As DNA, the CDR3 is TGTGCCAGCAGGGGACAGAAGCTCAATCAGCCCCAGCATTTT.

The rearrangement links TRBV20-1 to TRBJ2-1, with TRBD2 matching over 9 bases. Germline-derived CDR1 and CDR2 are DFQATT and SNEGSKA (reference sequence). V shed 5 bases, J shed 0 bases, and the junction held 2 bases outside the gene matches. The CDR3 totals 14 residues. The CDR3 here is CSARSGGSYNEQFF. CDR3 DNA sequence: TGCAGTGCTCGTAGCGGGGGCTCCTACAATGAGCAGTTCTTC.

The sample holds a few counts of this clonotype. The chain carries TRBV20-1 and TRBJ1-6; no clear D. CDR3 length: 15 amino acids. Deletions cut 4 bases from V and 5 bases from J, with 15 bases between. From germline, CDR1 is DFQATT and CDR2 SNEGSKA (reference sequence). This CDR3 reads CSAKGRGENNSPLHF. The DNA of the CDR3 is TGCAGTGCTAAGGGCCGGGGAGAGAATAATTCACCCCTCCACTTT.

The chain's CDR3 is CSVEVRGQNSYNEQFF. As DNA, the CDR3 is TGCAGCGTTGAAGTTCGCGGGCAGAATAGCTACAATGAGCAGTTCTTC. J is TRBJ2-1 and V is TRBV29-1; tentatively, D is TRBD2 (5 bases). The length of the CDR3 is 16 residues. With 1 base removed from V and 3 bases from J, the gap between germline ends came to 16 bases. Germline V gene data show CDR1 as SQVTM and CDR2 as ANQGSEA.

This chain connects TRBV20-1 to TRBJ1-4; D unresolved. The CDR3 is 14 amino acids. Germline CDR1 is DFQATT and CDR2 is SNEGSKA (reference sequence). The germline V and J ends were trimmed by 0 bases and 7 bases, with 12 bases remaining between them. The CDR3 DNA follows: TGCAGTGCTAGAGATATCATTTCTTTTGAAAAACTGTTTTTT. It yields the protein CSARDIISFEKLFF.